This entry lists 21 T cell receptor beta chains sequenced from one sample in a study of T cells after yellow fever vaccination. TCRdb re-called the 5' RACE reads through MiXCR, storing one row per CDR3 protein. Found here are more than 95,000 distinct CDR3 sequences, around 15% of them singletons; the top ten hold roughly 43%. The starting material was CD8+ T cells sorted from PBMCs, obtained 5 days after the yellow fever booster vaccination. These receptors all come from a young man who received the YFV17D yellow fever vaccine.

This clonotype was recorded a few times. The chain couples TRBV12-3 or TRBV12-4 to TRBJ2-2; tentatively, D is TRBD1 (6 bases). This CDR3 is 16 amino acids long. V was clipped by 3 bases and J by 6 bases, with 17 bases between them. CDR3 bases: TGTGCCAGCAGTTTCAGGTCGCAGGGGCCGTCCGGGGAGCTGTTTTTT. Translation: CASSFRSQGPSGELFF.

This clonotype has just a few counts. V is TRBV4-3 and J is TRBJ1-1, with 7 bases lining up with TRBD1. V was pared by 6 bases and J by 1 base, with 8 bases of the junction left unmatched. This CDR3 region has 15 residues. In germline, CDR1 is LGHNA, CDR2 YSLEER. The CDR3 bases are TGCGCCAGCAGTTCACTTACAGGGGCGAACACTGAAGCTTTCTTT. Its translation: CASSSLTGANTEAFF.

The CDR3 nucleotides read TGTGCCAGCAGTTTACGAGCGGGGGGTGGTAGGAATCAGCCCCAGCATTTT. It is translated as CASSLRAGGGRNQPQHF. This chain connects TRBV27 to TRBJ1-5; tentative D call: TRBD1 (5 bases). Germline lookup yields CDR1 MNHEY and CDR2 SMNVEV (reference sequence). CDR3 length: 17 amino acids. V was trimmed by 2 bases and J by 4 bases, leaving 18 bases between them.

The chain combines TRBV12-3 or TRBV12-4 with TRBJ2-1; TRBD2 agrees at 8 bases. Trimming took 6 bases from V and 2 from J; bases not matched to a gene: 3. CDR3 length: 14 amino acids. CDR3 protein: CASRPGGAYNEQFF. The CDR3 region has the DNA TGTGCCAGCAGACCCGGGGGGGCCTACAATGAGCAGTTCTTC.

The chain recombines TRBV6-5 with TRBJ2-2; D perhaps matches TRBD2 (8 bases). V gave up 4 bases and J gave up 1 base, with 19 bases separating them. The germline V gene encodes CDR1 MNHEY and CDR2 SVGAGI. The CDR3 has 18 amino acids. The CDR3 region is CASSLRGPGLGNTGELFF. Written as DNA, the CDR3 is TGTGCCAGCAGTTTGAGGGGGCCGGGACTAGGGAACACCGGGGAGCTGTTTTTT.

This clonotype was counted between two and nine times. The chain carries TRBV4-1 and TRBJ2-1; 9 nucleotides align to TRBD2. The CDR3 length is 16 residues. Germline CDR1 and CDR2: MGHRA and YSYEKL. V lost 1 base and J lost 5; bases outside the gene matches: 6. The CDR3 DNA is TGCGCCAGCAGCCAAGGGGGGCTAGCGGGAAACAATGAGCAGTTCTTC. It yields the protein CASSQGGLAGNNEQFF.

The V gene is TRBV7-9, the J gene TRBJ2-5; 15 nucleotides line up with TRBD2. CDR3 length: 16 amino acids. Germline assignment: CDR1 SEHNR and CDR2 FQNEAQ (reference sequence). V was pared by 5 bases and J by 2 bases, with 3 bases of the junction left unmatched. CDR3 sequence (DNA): TGTGCCAGCAGCCGGACTAGCGGGGGGGGACAAGAGACCCAGTACTTC. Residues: CASSRTSGGGQETQYF. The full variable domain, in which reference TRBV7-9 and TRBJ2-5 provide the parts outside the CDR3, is DTGVSQNPRHKITKRGQNVTFRCDPISEHNRLYWYRQTLGQGPEFLTYFQNEAQLEKSRLLSDRFSAERPKGSFSTLEIQRTEQGDSAMYLCASSRTSGGGQETQYFGPGTRLLVL.

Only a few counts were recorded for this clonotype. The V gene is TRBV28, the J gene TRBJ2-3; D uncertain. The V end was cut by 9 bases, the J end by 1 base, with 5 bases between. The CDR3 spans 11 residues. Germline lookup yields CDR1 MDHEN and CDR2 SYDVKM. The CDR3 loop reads CASGGTDTQYF. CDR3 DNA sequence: TGTGCCAGTGGGGGCACAGATACGCAGTATTTT. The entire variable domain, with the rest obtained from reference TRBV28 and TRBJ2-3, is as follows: DVKVTQSSRYLVKRTGEKVFLECVQDMDHENMFWYRQDPGLGLRLIYFSYDVKMKEKGDIPEGYSVSREKKERFSLILESASTNQTSMYLCASGGTDTQYFGPGTRLTVL.

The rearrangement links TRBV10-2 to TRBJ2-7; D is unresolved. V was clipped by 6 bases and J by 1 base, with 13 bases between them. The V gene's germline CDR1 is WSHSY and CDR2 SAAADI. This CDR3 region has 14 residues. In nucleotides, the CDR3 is TGCGCCAGCAGGGGAAGGAGCTCTTCCTACGAGCAGTACTTC. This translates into CASRGRSSSYEQYF.

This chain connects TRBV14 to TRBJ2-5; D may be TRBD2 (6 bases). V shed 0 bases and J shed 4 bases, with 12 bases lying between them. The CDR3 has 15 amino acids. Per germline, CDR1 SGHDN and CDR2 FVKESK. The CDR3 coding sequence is TGTGCCAGCAGCCAAGATTTGCGGGGAGGAGAGACCCAGTACTTC. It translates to CASSQDLRGGETQYF.

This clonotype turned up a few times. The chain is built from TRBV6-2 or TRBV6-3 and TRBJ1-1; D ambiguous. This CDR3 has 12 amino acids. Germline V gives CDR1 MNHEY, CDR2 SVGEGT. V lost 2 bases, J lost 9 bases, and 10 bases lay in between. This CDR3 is CASSYPRTQAFF. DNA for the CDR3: TGTGCCAGCAGTTACCCTAGGACTCAAGCTTTCTTT.

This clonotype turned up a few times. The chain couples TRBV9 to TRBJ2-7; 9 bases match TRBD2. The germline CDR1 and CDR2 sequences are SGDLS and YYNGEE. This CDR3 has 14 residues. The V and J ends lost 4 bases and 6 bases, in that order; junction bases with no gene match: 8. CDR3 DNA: TGTGCCAGCAGCCCGTGGGTTAGCGGGGGCGAGCAGTACTTC. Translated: CASSPWVSGGEQYF.

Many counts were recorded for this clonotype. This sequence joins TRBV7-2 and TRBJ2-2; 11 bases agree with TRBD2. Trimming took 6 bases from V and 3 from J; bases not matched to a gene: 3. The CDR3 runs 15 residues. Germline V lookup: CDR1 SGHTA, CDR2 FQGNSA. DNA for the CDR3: TGTGCCAGCAGGTTACTAGCGGGGGACACCGGGGAGCTGTTTTTT. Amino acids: CASRLLAGDTGELFF. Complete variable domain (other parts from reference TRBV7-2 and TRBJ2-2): GAGVSQSPSNKVTEKGKDVELRCDPISGHTALYWYRQSLGQGLEFLIYFQGNSAPDKSGLPSDRFSAERTGGSVSTLTIQRTQQEDSAVYLCASRLLAGDTGELFFGEGSRLTVL.

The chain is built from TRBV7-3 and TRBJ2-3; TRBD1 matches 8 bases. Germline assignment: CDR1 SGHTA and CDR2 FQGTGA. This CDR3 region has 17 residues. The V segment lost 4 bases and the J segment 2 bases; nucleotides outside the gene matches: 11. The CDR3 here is CASSSATGGQVTDTQYF. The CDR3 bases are TGTGCCAGCAGCTCAGCTACCGGGGGACAGGTCACAGATACGCAGTATTTT.

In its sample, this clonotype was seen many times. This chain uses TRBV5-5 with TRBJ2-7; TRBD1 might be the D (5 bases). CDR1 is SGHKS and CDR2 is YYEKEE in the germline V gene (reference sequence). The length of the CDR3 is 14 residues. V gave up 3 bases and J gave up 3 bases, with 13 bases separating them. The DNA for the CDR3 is TGTGCCAGCAGCTCACCCGACAGAGTCTACGAGCAGTACTTC. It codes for CASSSPDRVYEQYF.

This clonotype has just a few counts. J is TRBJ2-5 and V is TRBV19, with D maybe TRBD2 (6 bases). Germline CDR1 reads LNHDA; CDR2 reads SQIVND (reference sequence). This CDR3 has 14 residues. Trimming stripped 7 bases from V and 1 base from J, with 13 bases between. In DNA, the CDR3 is TGTGCCAGTAATCTCGGAGGGCCCCAAGAGACCCAGTACTTC. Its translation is CASNLGGPQETQYF. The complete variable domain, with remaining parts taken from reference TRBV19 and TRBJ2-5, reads DGGITQSPKYLFRKEGQNVTLSCEQNLNHDAMYWYRQDPGQGLRLIYYSQIVNDFQKGDIAEGYSVSREKKESFPLTVTSAQKNPTAFYLCASNLGGPQETQYFGPGTRLLVL.

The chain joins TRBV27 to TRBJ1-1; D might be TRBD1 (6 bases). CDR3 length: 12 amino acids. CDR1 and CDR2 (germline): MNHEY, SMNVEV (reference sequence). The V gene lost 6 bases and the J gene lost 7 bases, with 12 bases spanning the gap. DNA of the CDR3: TGTGCCAGCAGCATGGGGGGCCTTGAAGCTTTCTTT. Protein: CASSMGGLEAFF.

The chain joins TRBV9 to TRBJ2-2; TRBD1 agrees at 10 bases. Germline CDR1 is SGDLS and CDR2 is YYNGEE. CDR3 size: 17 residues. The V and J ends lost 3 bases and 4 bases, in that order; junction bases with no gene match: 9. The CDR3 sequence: CASSARLGQGITGELFF. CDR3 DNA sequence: TGTGCCAGCAGCGCGAGACTGGGACAGGGGATCACCGGGGAGCTGTTTTTT.

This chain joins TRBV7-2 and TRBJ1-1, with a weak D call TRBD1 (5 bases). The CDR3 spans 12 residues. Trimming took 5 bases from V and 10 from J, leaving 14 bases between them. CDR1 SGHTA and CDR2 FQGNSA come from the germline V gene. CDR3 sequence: CASSVGGVRAFF. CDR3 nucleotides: TGTGCCAGCAGCGTAGGAGGGGTACGAGCTTTCTTT. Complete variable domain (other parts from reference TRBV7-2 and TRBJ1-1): GAGVSQSPSNKVTEKGKDVELRCDPISGHTALYWYRQSLGQGLEFLIYFQGNSAPDKSGLPSDRFSAERTGGSVSTLTIQRTQQEDSAVYLCASSVGGVRAFFGQGTRLTVV.

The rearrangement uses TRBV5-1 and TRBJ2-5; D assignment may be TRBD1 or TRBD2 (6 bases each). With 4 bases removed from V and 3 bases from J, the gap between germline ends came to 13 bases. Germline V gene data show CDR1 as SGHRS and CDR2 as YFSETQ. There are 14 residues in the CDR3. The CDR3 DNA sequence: TGCGCCAGCAGCAGGGGGACTTTAGAAGAGACCCAGTACTTC. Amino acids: CASSRGTLEETQYF.

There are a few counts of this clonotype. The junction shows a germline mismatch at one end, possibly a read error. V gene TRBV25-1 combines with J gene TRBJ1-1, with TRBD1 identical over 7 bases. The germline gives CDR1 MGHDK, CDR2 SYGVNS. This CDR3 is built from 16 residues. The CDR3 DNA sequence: TGTGCCAGCGCCGGGGACAGCCCGTTCCTGAACCCTGAAGCTTTCTTT. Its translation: CASAGDSPFLNPEAFF.